The rows below give T cell receptor beta chains drawn from one sample of a study of CD8 T cells in Susac syndrome. Using its own MiXCR run on the immunoSEQ multiplex PCR reads, TCRdb lists one record per CDR3 protein. Altogether around 270,000 distinct CDR3 sequences are present, approximately 90% being singletons, with the ten largest covering approximately 0.18%. The sample taken for sequencing was CD8+ T cells from PBMCs. Source of these receptors: a human donor with multiple sclerosis. CDR3s include the opening cysteine and the closing phenylalanine or tryptophan. D genes are given only for firm matches. Clone size is shown for a subset of rows, as once, few, many or a class of expanded clone.

DNA: TGTGCCAGCAGCCCCGGGGTGGAAGCTTTCTTT; CDR3: CASSPGVEAFF; J: TRBJ1-1; size: few; D: -; V: TRBV25-1
DNA: TGTGCCAGCTCACCACCGGCAGCCTCTAGCTCCTACAATGAGCAGTTCTTC; CDR3: CASSPPAASSSYNEQFF; J: TRBJ2-1; size: -; D: -; V: TRBV18
DNA: TGTGCCAGCAGTTCCAGGGACAGGGCCTTCTATGGCTACACCTTC; CDR3: CASSSRDRAFYGYTF; J: TRBJ1-2; size: -; D: TRBD1; V: TRBV27
DNA: TGCAGTGCTAGAGTGGAAGGACAGGGCAACACAGATACGCAGTATTTT; CDR3: CSARVEGQGNTDTQYF; J: TRBJ2-3; size: -; D: TRBD1; V: TRBV20-1
DNA: TGTGCCAGCAGCTTGGCCCCGGACAGGGTAGCTGAGCAGTTCTTC; CDR3: CASSLAPDRVAEQFF; J: TRBJ2-1; size: -; D: TRBD1; V: TRBV5-6
DNA: TGTGCCAGCAGTTTCAGAGAAGGCGGGGTATTGGACTATGGCTACACCTTC; CDR3: CASSFREGGVLDYGYTF; J: TRBJ1-2; size: -; D: -; V: TRBV27
DNA: TGTGCCAGCAGCTTAAGCGGCTCAGAAGGTGACGAGCAGTACTTC; CDR3: CASSLSGSEGDEQYF; J: TRBJ2-7; size: -; D: -; V: TRBV7-9
DNA: TGTGCCAGCAGCGCGAACCAAGAGACCCAGTACTTC; CDR3: CASSANQETQYF; J: TRBJ2-5; size: -; D: -; V: TRBV9
DNA: TGTGCCAGCAGTCCCGGGACAGGGGGAGGAAACATTCAGTACTTC; CDR3: CASSPGTGGGNIQYF; J: TRBJ2-4; size: -; D: TRBD1; V: TRBV2
DNA: TGCAGTGCTGATGACAGCCCAAATCAGCCCCAGCATTTT; CDR3: CSADDSPNQPQHF; J: TRBJ1-5; size: -; D: -; V: TRBV20-1
DNA: TGTGCCAGCAGCTCTGGGGGGGCTGAAGCTTTCTTT; CDR3: CASSSGGAEAFF; J: TRBJ1-1; size: -; D: -; V: TRBV7-9
DNA: TGTGCCAGCAGCAACACGGACTCCAGGGACTACAATGAGCAGTTCTTC; CDR3: CASSNTDSRDYNEQFF; J: TRBJ2-1; size: -; D: -; V: TRBV7-9
DNA: TGTGCCAGCTTACGTAAAGGAGATACGCAGTATTTT; CDR3: CASLRKGDTQYF; J: TRBJ2-3; size: -; D: -; V: TRBV6-2/TRBV6-3
DNA: TGTGCCAGCAGTCCGCAGGGGGAACGGTCGTGGGAGCAGTTCTTC; CDR3: CASSPQGERSWEQFF; J: TRBJ2-1; size: -; D: TRBD1; V: TRBV28
DNA: TGTGCCAGCAGCACGGGACTAGCCACCTCAGAGACCCAGTACTTC; CDR3: CASSTGLATSETQYF; J: TRBJ2-5; size: few; D: TRBD2; V: TRBV11-3
DNA: TGTGCCAGCAACCCAGCTGGGGCTGCATATGGCTACACCTTC; CDR3: CASNPAGAAYGYTF; J: TRBJ1-2; size: -; D: -; V: TRBV6-6
DNA: TGTGCCAGCTCACCACCGACAGGGGCGAAACTGTTTTTT; CDR3: CASSPPTGAKLFF; J: TRBJ1-4; size: -; D: TRBD1; V: TRBV18
DNA: TGTGCCAGCAGCGTAGACAGGACTAGCACAGATACGCAGTATTTT; CDR3: CASSVDRTSTDTQYF; J: TRBJ2-3; size: -; D: -; V: TRBV28
DNA: TGTGCCAGCAGCTTACCCCCCGGGGAGCTGTTTTTT; CDR3: CASSLPPGELFF; J: TRBJ2-2; size: -; D: -; V: TRBV7-3
DNA: TGTGCCTGGGGCTCCACCTCCCTCGAGCAGTACTTC; CDR3: CAWGSTSLEQYF; J: TRBJ2-7; size: -; D: -; V: TRBV30
DNA: TGTGCCAGCACCAGGGAATGGGCTTTGGAGGAAAAACTGTTTTTT; CDR3: CASTREWALEEKLFF; J: TRBJ1-4; size: -; D: -; V: TRBV12-3/TRBV12-4
DNA: TGTGCCAGCAGCACTTCTGGGGCCAACGTCCTGACTTTC; CDR3: CASSTSGANVLTF; J: TRBJ2-6; size: -; D: -; V: TRBV9
DNA: TGCGCCAGCAGCACCGGGAGGGGTGGACAAGAGACCCAGTACTTC; CDR3: CASSTGRGGQETQYF; J: TRBJ2-5; size: -; D: TRBD2; V: TRBV4-3
DNA: TGCGCCAGCAGCCGTGGACTGGGGACCTACGAGCAGTACTTC; CDR3: CASSRGLGTYEQYF; J: TRBJ2-7; size: -; D: -; V: TRBV4-3
DNA: TGTGCCAGCAGGCACAAAGGGTCCTACGAGCAGTACTTC; CDR3: CASRHKGSYEQYF; J: TRBJ2-7; size: -; D: -; V: TRBV2
DNA: TGCGCCAGCAGCCAAGGTCCGGGACAGGATTTACGGTACTTC; CDR3: CASSQGPGQDLRYF; J: TRBJ2-7; size: -; D: TRBD1; V: TRBV4-3
DNA: TGTGCCAGCAGTTTAGGTCCGGACTTCAACAATGAGCAGTTCTTC; CDR3: CASSLGPDFNNEQFF; J: TRBJ2-1; size: -; D: -; V: TRBV28
DNA: TGTGCCAGCAGTTTAGACCCGACAGGGCCCCGGGACGAGCAGTACTTC; CDR3: CASSLDPTGPRDEQYF; J: TRBJ2-7; size: -; D: TRBD1; V: TRBV7-9
DNA: TGCAGCGTACCCAACAGGGGGCGGTACAATGAGCAGTTCTTC; CDR3: CSVPNRGRYNEQFF; J: TRBJ2-1; size: -; D: TRBD1; V: TRBV29-1
DNA: TGTGCCAGCAGTTGGGGACAGGGAGAGACCCAGTACTTC; CDR3: CASSWGQGETQYF; J: TRBJ2-5; size: -; D: TRBD1; V: TRBV28
DNA: TGCGCCAGCAGTGAGTCTTTGGGGGATAACGAAGAGCAGTACTTC; CDR3: CASSESLGDNEEQYF; J: TRBJ2-7; size: -; D: -; V: TRBV10-2
DNA: TGCAGTGCTAGAGACGCGGGGGGCGGCACAGATACGCAGTATTTT; CDR3: CSARDAGGGTDTQYF; J: TRBJ2-3; size: -; D: TRBD2; V: TRBV20-1
DNA: TGCAGCGTAAACAGGGGGAGCTATGGCTACACCTTC; CDR3: CSVNRGSYGYTF; J: TRBJ1-2; size: once; D: TRBD1; V: TRBV29-1
DNA: TGTGCCAGCAGTTACTTAGGGGGCGCAGAGCGGGAGCTGTTTTTT; CDR3: CASSYLGGAERELFF; J: TRBJ2-2; size: -; D: TRBD1; V: TRBV6-6
DNA: TGCAGTGCTAGATACGGGACTAGCGGGAGGGCGGGCAATGAGCAGTTCTTC; CDR3: CSARYGTSGRAGNEQFF; J: TRBJ2-1; size: -; D: TRBD2; V: TRBV20-1
DNA: TGTGCCAGCAGCCCCAGGGGGGAACAGACCCAGTACTTC; CDR3: CASSPRGEQTQYF; J: TRBJ2-5; size: -; D: -; V: TRBV9
DNA: TGTGCCAGTAGTATAGGGGGTCCTGAAGCTTTCTTT; CDR3: CASSIGGPEAFF; J: TRBJ1-1; size: -; D: -; V: TRBV19
DNA: TGTGCCAGCAGCCGTATCCAGGCTAGCGGTGAGGAGACCCAGTACTTC; CDR3: CASSRIQASGEETQYF; J: TRBJ2-5; size: -; D: TRBD2; V: TRBV7-8
DNA: TGCGCCAGCAGCCAGAAACTAGCGGGAGGGCCTGAGGCCTACAATGAGCAGTTCTTC; CDR3: CASSQKLAGGPEAYNEQFF; J: TRBJ2-1; size: -; D: TRBD2; V: TRBV4-3
DNA: TGTGCCAGCAGTCCGCAGACTAGTTACGAGCAGTTCTTC; CDR3: CASSPQTSYEQFF; J: TRBJ2-1; size: -; D: -; V: TRBV27
DNA: TGCGCCAGCAGCCTCTTACTAGCGGGGTCATACAATGAGCAGTTCTTC; CDR3: CASSLLLAGSYNEQFF; J: TRBJ2-1; size: -; D: TRBD2; V: TRBV4-3
DNA: TGCGCCAGCAGCCTAGACATTGCCCTTAGCACAGATACGCAGTATTTT; CDR3: CASSLDIALSTDTQYF; J: TRBJ2-3; size: -; D: -; V: TRBV4-3
DNA: TGTGCCCCAGGACAGGGATTCAATGAGCAGTTCTTC; CDR3: CAPGQGFNEQFF; J: TRBJ2-1; size: -; D: TRBD1; V: TRBV24-1
DNA: TGTGCCAGCAATAGCCAGGGATACCACGAGCAGTACTTC; CDR3: CASNSQGYHEQYF; J: TRBJ2-7; size: -; D: -; V: TRBV2
DNA: TGTGCCAGCAGTTCGGGACTAGCGGGAGACGAGCAGTACTTC; CDR3: CASSSGLAGDEQYF; J: TRBJ2-7; size: few; D: TRBD2; V: TRBV12-3/TRBV12-4
DNA: TGTGCCAGCACGACAGGGGGCATCACTGAAGCTTTCTTT; CDR3: CASTTGGITEAFF; J: TRBJ1-1; size: once; D: TRBD1; V: TRBV2
DNA: TGTGCCAGCTCAACCCAGCCTCGGGAGCAGTACTTC; CDR3: CASSTQPREQYF; J: TRBJ2-7; size: -; D: -; V: TRBV18
DNA: TGCGCCAGCAGCTGGGGACAGGTTTGGAATTCACCCCTCCACTTT; CDR3: CASSWGQVWNSPLHF; J: TRBJ1-6; size: -; D: TRBD1; V: TRBV5-1
DNA: TGCAGTGCTAGAGAGGGGGCGGACACCGGGGAGCTGTTTTTT; CDR3: CSAREGADTGELFF; J: TRBJ2-2; size: -; D: -; V: TRBV20-1
DNA: TGTGCCAGCAGCTTGGGTCCTAGCTCCTACAATGAGCAGTTCTTC; CDR3: CASSLGPSSYNEQFF; J: TRBJ2-1; size: few; D: -; V: TRBV11-2
DNA: TGTGCCAGCAGCGTAGCCGGCGGGGAGCTGTTTTTT; CDR3: CASSVAGGELFF; J: TRBJ2-2; size: few; D: -; V: TRBV9
DNA: TGTGCCAGCAGTTTTATTATGGGGGGAGAGACCTACGAGCAGTACTTC; CDR3: CASSFIMGGETYEQYF; J: TRBJ2-7; size: -; D: -; V: TRBV28
DNA: TGTGCCAGCAGTTACTCGACTAGCGGGTTAGCCAAAAACATTCAGTACTTC; CDR3: CASSYSTSGLAKNIQYF; J: TRBJ2-4; size: -; D: TRBD2; V: TRBV6-5
DNA: TGTGCCAGCAGCGTAGTAGGGACAGATACGCAGTATTTT; CDR3: CASSVVGTDTQYF; J: TRBJ2-3; size: few; D: -; V: TRBV9
DNA: TGTGCCAGCAGTTTCCAGCGGGAGTTCCTCCTCTACAATGAGCAGTTCTTC; CDR3: CASSFQREFLLYNEQFF; J: TRBJ2-1; size: -; D: TRBD2; V: TRBV28
DNA: TGTGCCAGCAGCAGAGACAGGGGAGGATTCGGCACAGATACGCAGTATTTT; CDR3: CASSRDRGGFGTDTQYF; J: TRBJ2-3; size: once; D: TRBD1; V: TRBV6-1
DNA: TGCGCCAGCAGCCAGGGCAGCCGCTGGAGTGAAAACATTCAGTACTTC; CDR3: CASSQGSRWSENIQYF; J: TRBJ2-4; size: -; D: -; V: TRBV4-1